The rows below give T cell receptor beta chains drawn from one sample of a study of blood T cell repertoires in COVID-19. Assay used: immunoSEQ multiplex PCR; TCRdb lists only in-frame clones, some missing. This table holds about 140,000 clones, over 80% found once. Sample: peripheral blood. Every receptor here comes from a woman aged 50 to 65 with acute or convalescent COVID-19. Both conserved end residues are part of each CDR3. A D gene is named only where the DNA matches it firmly. The size field is filled for only some rows; it gives once, few, many or a size class.

-	TRBV18	TRBJ2-3	-	CASSRDTLTDTQYF	TGTGCCAGCTCACGAGACACCCTCACAGATACGCAGTATTTT
-	TRBV6-5	TRBJ1-1	-	CASIGLLNTEAFF	TGTGCCAGCATTGGACTGTTGAACACTGAAGCTTTCTTT
few	TRBV11-2	TRBJ1-2	-	CASSQEGSFNYGYTF	TGTGCCAGCAGTCAGGAGGGCAGTTTTAACTATGGCTACACCTTC
-	TRBV7-6	TRBJ2-3	-	CASSSTGAGRPEARGTDTQYF	TGTGCCAGCAGTTCGACAGGGGCCGGGAGGCCCGAAGCGCGGGGAACAGATACGCAGTATTTT
-	TRBV7-3	TRBJ2-3	-	CASSQRGFRDTQYF	TGTGCCAGCAGCCAAAGGGGGTTTCGGGATACGCAGTATTTT
-	TRBV12-3/TRBV12-4	TRBJ1-2	TRBD1	CASRADRGDGYTF	TGTGCCAGCAGGGCGGACAGGGGGGATGGCTACACCTTC
-	TRBV7-3	TRBJ2-1	TRBD1	CASSLLGQGPYHEQFF	TGTGCCAGCAGCTTATTGGGACAGGGGCCGTACCATGAGCAGTTCTTC
-	TRBV30	TRBJ2-7	TRBD2	CAWSATAGGRGRLYF	TGTGCCTGGAGTGCCACGGCGGGGGGCAGAGGCCGTCTGTACTTC
-	TRBV27	TRBJ2-5	TRBD1	CASSNQGVGETQYF	TGTGCCAGCAGTAACCAGGGGGTGGGGGAGACCCAGTACTTC
-	TRBV10-1	TRBJ2-3	-	CASSAYGSLTDTQYF	TGCGCCAGCAGTGCGTACGGGAGTTTAACAGATACGCAGTATTTT
-	TRBV14	TRBJ1-2	-	CASSLSPVTGGYTF	TGTGCCAGCAGCCTCAGCCCCGTTACAGGGGGCTACACCTTC
-	TRBV3-1/TRBV3-2	TRBJ1-1	-	CASSQAAEYTEAFF	TGTGCCAGCAGCCAAGCGGCGGAATACACTGAAGCTTTCTTT
-	TRBV3-1/TRBV3-2	TRBJ2-3	-	CASSQGNSVYKDTQYF	TGTGCCAGCAGCCAAGGAAATAGCGTATACAAAGATACGCAGTATTTT
-	TRBV24-1	TRBJ2-1	TRBD2	CATSDLRGRAQQFF	TGTGCCACCAGTGATTTGCGCGGGAGGGCCCAGCAGTTCTTC